This entry concerns a single T cell receptor (beta chain). Antigen unknown. These data originate in a study of beta chain features in type 1 diabetes. Overall study findings and caveats: Researchers report that Type 1 diabetes patients had moderately but significantly shorter TCRB CDR3s across all four CD4+ subsets.

Reverse transcribing all isolated RNA meant expressed TCRB transcripts were sequenced. This table comes from immunoSEQ multiplex PCR, and its TCRdb copy is limited to in-frame clones, with some not included. The sample holds about 27,000 clones; less than 60% are singletons and the top ten take roughly 1.5%. Germline loops: CDR1 MNHEY, CDR2 SVGAGI. CDR3 length equals 14 residues. The V gene lost 0 bases and the J gene lost 2 bases, with 6 bases spanning the gap. This receptor was taken from a woman aged 18-29 years with type 1 diabetes. The sequenced material came from Tregs from blood. The rearrangement uses TRBV6-5 and TRBJ2-3, with D hard to call. Here the CDR3 DNA reads TGTGCCAGCAGTTACTCGCGCTCCACAGATACGCAGTATTTT. The encoded protein is CASSYSRSTDTQYF.